This TCR beta chain comes out of a study of T cell responses to AZD1222 COVID-19 vaccine. General study points: There were vaccine-associated CD4 TCRs across spike, dominant at 160-218 and 743-854. Per reports, nearly half of all spike-specific TCRs target regions that are unmutated in variants. Among the donors, most were white British and more were female, and clonal diversity was possibly underestimated.

The table lists this clone with a few counts. Its antigen is unidentified. V trimming: 4 bases; J trimming: 7 bases; junction bases outside the gene matches: 5. The CDR3 has 13 amino acids. Germline V gene lookup returns CDR1 SGHDN and CDR2 FVKESK. Assay: immunoSEQ multiplex PCR; the TCRdb copy retains only in-frame clones and omits some. The sample yields about 190,000 clones, 94% seen once. Sequencing was performed on peripheral blood, taken on day 0 of AZD1222 vaccination. This chain joins TRBV14 and TRBJ1-2, with 8 bases aligning to TRBD1. This TCR was recovered from an adult in good health. CDR3 sequence reads: CASSLGQGLGYTF. The CDR3 bases are TGTGCCAGCAGCCTAGGACAGGGCCTTGGCTACACCTTC.